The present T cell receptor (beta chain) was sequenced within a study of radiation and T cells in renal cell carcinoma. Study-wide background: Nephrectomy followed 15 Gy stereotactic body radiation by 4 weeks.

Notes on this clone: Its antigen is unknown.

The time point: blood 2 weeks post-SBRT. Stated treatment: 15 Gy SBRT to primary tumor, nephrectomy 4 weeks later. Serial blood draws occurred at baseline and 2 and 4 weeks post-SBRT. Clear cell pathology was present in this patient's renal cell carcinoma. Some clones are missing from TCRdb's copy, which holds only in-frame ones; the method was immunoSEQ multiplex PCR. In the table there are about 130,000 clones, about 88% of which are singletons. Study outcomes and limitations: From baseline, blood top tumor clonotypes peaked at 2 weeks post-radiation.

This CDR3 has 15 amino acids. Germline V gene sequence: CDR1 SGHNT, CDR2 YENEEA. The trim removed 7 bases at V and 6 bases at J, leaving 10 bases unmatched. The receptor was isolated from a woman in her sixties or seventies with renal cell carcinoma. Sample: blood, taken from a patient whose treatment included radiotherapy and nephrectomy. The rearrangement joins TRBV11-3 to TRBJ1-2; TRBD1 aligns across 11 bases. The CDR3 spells CASTPGTGGPHGYTF. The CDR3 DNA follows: TGTGCCAGCACCCCCGGGACAGGGGGTCCCCATGGCTACACCTTC.